Below are 15 T cell receptor beta chains sequenced from a single sample in a study of blood T cell repertoires in COVID-19. Clones were sequenced by immunoSEQ multiplex PCR, and TCRdb holds only the in-frame ones, with some missing. The repertoire holds about 190,000 clones, with approximately 91% as singletons. The sequenced sample was peripheral blood. The receptors stem from a man in his 70s with active or convalescent COVID-19.

This chain links TRBV19 with TRBJ2-1; 8 positions match TRBD2. The CDR3 length is 16 residues. J gave up 4 bases and V 5 bases, and 10 bases lay outside the gene matches. The germline CDR1 and CDR2 sequences are LNHDA and SQIVND (reference sequence). The CDR3 loop reads CASSFTPGGPYNEQFF. CDR3 nucleotide sequence: TGTGCCAGTAGTTTCACCCCGGGAGGGCCTTACAATGAGCAGTTCTTC.

The chain joins TRBV29-1 to TRBJ1-1; 9 bases agree with TRBD1. The junction had 21 bases not matched to a gene; V was cut back by 4 bases and J by 3 bases. The germline CDR1 and CDR2 sequences are SQVTM and ANQGSEA. CDR3 length: 19 residues. The chain's CDR3 is CSVAIPLIPGQGLDTEAFF. Here the CDR3 DNA reads TGCAGCGTTGCTATACCACTTATCCCGGGACAGGGCTTGGACACTGAAGCTTTCTTT.

The genes are TRBV9 and TRBJ2-3, with D perhaps TRBD2 (7 bases). The CDR3 contains 17 residues. The V end lost 2 bases, the J end lost 2 bases, and 18 bases lay between the germline ends. The germline V gene has CDR1 SGDLS and CDR2 YYNGEE. The CDR3 nucleotides are TGTGCCAGCAGCGTCCGGGGAGGGGGGGACGTCACAGATACGCAGTATTTT. Translating it yields CASSVRGGGDVTDTQYF. Drawing the rest from reference TRBV9 and TRBJ2-3, the complete variable domain is DSGVTQTPKHLITATGQRVTLRCSPRSGDLSVYWYQQSLDQGLQFLIQYYNGEERAKGNILERFSAQQFPDLHSELNLSSLELGDSALYFCASSVRGGGDVTDTQYFGPGTRLTVL.

Details on this clone: Other nucleotide sequences in the sample specify the same CDR3. CDR3 in DNA: TGTGCCAGCAGTGAAGGGGGCCGCAGGGGCAATCAGCCCCAGCATTTT. It yields the protein CASSEGGRRGNQPQHF. The chain combines TRBV2 with TRBJ1-5, with D perhaps matching TRBD1 (5 bases). Germline loops: CDR1 SNHLY, CDR2 FYNNEI. Trimming left V 1 base short and J 2 bases short, with 12 bases between. The CDR3 consists of 16 residues.

The J gene is TRBJ2-5, the V gene TRBV20-1; D remains unclear. Germline V gives CDR1 DFQATT, CDR2 SNEGSKA (reference sequence). This CDR3 comprises 12 residues. Trimming left V 3 bases short and J 3 bases short, with 8 bases between. The CDR3 bases are TGCAGTGCTAGTTCTGTAAAAGAGACCCAGTACTTC. As protein: CSASSVKETQYF.

The V call is TRBV3-1 (or the pseudogene TRBV3-2), the J call TRBJ2-7; D is unresolved. The CDR3 totals 14 residues. CDR1 LGHDT and CDR2 YNNKEL come from the germline V gene (reference sequence). V lost 6 bases and J lost 7, with 19 bases in between. CDR3 in amino acids: CASSPYVSTLEQYF. CDR3 sequence (DNA): TGTGCCAGCAGTCCCTACGTCTCGACATTGGAGCAGTACTTC.

This sequence joins TRBV29-1 and TRBJ2-1; weak D call: TRBD1 (6 bases). Between the trimmed V and J ends, which lost 3 bases and 0 bases, there was a span of 9 bases. This CDR3 has 14 residues. Germline CDR1 SQVTM, CDR2 ANQGSEA. CDR3 loop: CSVDLGGSYNEQFF. The DNA for the CDR3 is TGCAGCGTTGATTTAGGGGGCTCCTACAATGAGCAGTTCTTC.

The CDR3 region is CASSLRDRGSPLHF. The CDR3, as DNA: TGTGCCAGCAGCCTCCGGGACAGGGGTTCACCCCTCCACTTT. This rearrangement joins TRBV7-2 to TRBJ1-6; 10 bases agree with TRBD1. Germline CDR1 and CDR2: SGHTA and FQGNSA. Trimming cost V 5 bases and J 9 bases; bases outside gene matches: 4. The CDR3 runs 14 residues.

This chain uses TRBV15 with TRBJ2-7; 7 bases agree with TRBD1. Losses at the gene ends were 0 bases for V and 6 bases for J; bases not matched to a gene: 2. Germline V CDR1 and CDR2: LNHNV, YYDKDF (reference sequence). The CDR3 has 13 residues. Written as DNA, the CDR3 is TGTGCCACCAGCAGAGAACAGGGGTTCGAGCAGTACTTC. It yields the protein CATSREQGFEQYF.

This sequence joins TRBV9 and TRBJ2-3; 14 nucleotides line up with TRBD2. Trimming cost V 4 bases and J 0 bases; bases outside gene matches: 7. The germline V gene encodes CDR1 SGDLS and CDR2 YYNGEE. CDR3 size: 18 residues. The CDR3, as DNA: TGTGCCAGCAGCTTCGGGACTAGCGGGAGTGTAAGCACAGATACGCAGTATTTT. Amino acids: CASSFGTSGSVSTDTQYF.

The chain uses TRBV5-4 and TRBJ2-5; 7 bases line up with TRBD2. The CDR3 loop spans 14 amino acids. V was clipped by 1 base and J by 3 bases; unmatched bases: 3. Looked up from germline, CDR1 is SGHNT and CDR2 is YYREEE (reference sequence). This CDR3 reads CASSLSSGEETQYF. CDR3 DNA: TGTGCCAGCAGCTTGTCTAGCGGCGAAGAGACCCAGTACTTC.

CDR3: CASSFTGLYTEAFF. The CDR3 region has the DNA TGCGCCAGCAGCTTCACAGGGTTGTACACTGAAGCTTTCTTT. The chain has TRBV5-1 and TRBJ1-1; TRBD1 might be the D (6 bases). CDR3 length: 14 residues. Germline CDR1 reads SGHRS; CDR2 reads YFSETQ. Between the trimmed V and J ends, which lost 2 bases and 3 bases, there was a span of 11 bases.

The chain recombines TRBV20-1 with TRBJ2-7; possible D gene TRBD1, 6 bases. V was shortened by 3 bases and J by 5 bases, with 8 bases between the two germline ends. The CDR3 runs 11 residues. Per germline, CDR1 DFQATT and CDR2 SNEGSKA (reference sequence). This chain's CDR3 is CSASSGDEQYF. The CDR3 DNA reads as TGCAGTGCTAGTTCAGGGGACGAGCAGTACTTC.

The chain is built from TRBV24-1 and TRBJ1-2; no clear D gene. Trimming pared 1 base from V and 8 bases from J, leaving 10 bases between. This CDR3 has 13 amino acids. CDR1 is KGHDR and CDR2 is SFDVKD in the germline V gene. Here the CDR3 reads CATSDFGGRGYTF. As DNA, the CDR3 is TGTGCCACCAGTGATTTCGGAGGGAGGGGCTACACCTTC.

The chain couples TRBV9 to TRBJ1-6, with 9 bases that match TRBD1. Germline values: CDR1 SGDLS, CDR2 YYNGEE. Germline trimming cut 3 bases from V and 8 bases from J; bases unmatched to any gene: 3. This CDR3 comprises 14 residues. The CDR3 DNA reads TGTGCCAGCAGCGAGGGGACAGGGTATTCACCCCTCCACTTT. Translated, it gives CASSEGTGYSPLHF.